This T cell receptor beta chain was obtained from a study of control samples from healthy donors and cancer patients. This CDR3 contains 16 residues. Trimming removed 5 bases from V and 5 bases from J, with 19 bases in between. Germline V gene sequence: CDR1 SGHTA, CDR2 FQGNSA. Assay: immunoSEQ multiplex PCR; the TCRdb copy retains only in-frame clones and omits some. The data hold 350,000 to 450,000 clones, with 75% to 95% observed a single time. The sequenced material came from PBMCs. The chain combines TRBV7-2 with TRBJ1-5; D gene unclear. The sequence was collected from a man in his forties with head and neck cancer. CDR3 residues: CASSLSSGNLYQPQHF. CDR3 nucleotide sequence: TGTGCCAGCAGCCTGTCGTCCGGTAACCTCTATCAGCCCCAGCATTTT.